Following are 11 T cell receptor beta chains from one sample sequenced in a study of beta chain features in type 1 diabetes. Overall study results and limits: Type 1 diabetes patients had TCRB CDR3s that were shorter (moderately but significantly so) in all four CD4+ subsets.

No antigens are known for them. Every bit of the isolated RNA underwent reverse transcription, so sequencing read expressed TCRB transcripts. Sequencing was performed with immunoSEQ multiplex PCR; in TCRdb, only in-frame clones are kept and a portion is missing. The table records some 140,000 clones, around 10% of them present only once. Sequencing was done on a sample of central memory CD4+ T cells from blood. The receptors derive from a man aged 25 to 40 with type 1 diabetes.

For the CDR3, the DNA is TGTGCCAGCAGCTTAGGACAGGGTAGGGGAACTAATGAAAAACTGTTTTTT. The encoded protein is CASSLGQGRGTNEKLFF. The chain combines TRBV7-9 with TRBJ1-4; 7 nucleotides match TRBD1. The germline V gene encodes CDR1 SEHNR and CDR2 FQNEAQ (reference sequence). CDR3 length: 17 residues. V trimming: 1 base; J trimming: 1 base; junction bases outside the gene matches: 6.

The chain combines TRBV11-2 with TRBJ2-7, with D maybe TRBD1 (5 bases). There are 15 residues in the CDR3. V was pared by 4 bases and J by 0 bases, with 13 bases between. The V gene's germline CDR1 is SGHAT and CDR2 FQNNGV. The CDR3 loop reads CASSSPTDLSYEQYF. In DNA, the CDR3 is TGTGCCAGCAGCTCCCCGACAGACCTCTCCTACGAGCAGTACTTC.

The rearrangement uses TRBV11-1 and TRBJ2-3, with TRBD1 matching 8 bases. Germline loops: CDR1 SGHAT, CDR2 FQDESV (reference sequence). Trimming took 8 bases from V and 5 from J; bases not matched to a gene: 9. The CDR3 length is 14 residues. The CDR3 DNA sequence: TGTGCCAGCGAAGACAGGGGATTAGGAGATACGCAGTATTTT. The encoded protein is CASEDRGLGDTQYF.

The chain recombines TRBV14 with TRBJ2-7; 7 nucleotides line up with TRBD1. This CDR3 has 13 amino acids. Germline CDR1 reads SGHDN; CDR2 reads FVKESK. Trimming at V came to 6 bases and at J to 3 bases, leaving 5 bases not matched to a gene. CDR3 coding DNA: TGTGCCAGCAGGGCTGCAGGGGGCTACGAGCAGTACTTC. It codes for CASRAAGGYEQYF.

V is TRBV28 and J is TRBJ2-1; D is perhaps TRBD2 (7 bases). This CDR3 has 14 residues. V gave up 9 bases and J gave up 1 base, with 13 bases separating them. In germline, CDR1 is MDHEN, CDR2 SYDVKM. CDR3 protein: CASLGGGSYNEQFF. The CDR3 DNA reads as TGTGCCAGTCTAGGGGGGGGGTCCTACAATGAGCAGTTCTTC. Together with reference TRBV28 and TRBJ2-1, the CDR3 gives the full variable domain: DVKVTQSSRYLVKRTGEKVFLECVQDMDHENMFWYRQDPGLGLRLIYFSYDVKMKEKGDIPEGYSVSREKKERFSLILESASTNQTSMYLCASLGGGSYNEQFFGPGTRLTVL.

The gene calls are TRBV6-5 and TRBJ2-7, with TRBD1 as a possible D gene (5 bases). The CDR3 runs to 13 residues. Germline-derived CDR1 and CDR2 are MNHEY and SVGAGI. Trimming removed 2 bases at V and 6 bases at J, with 11 bases between. The chain's CDR3 is CASSYGRAAEQYF. The CDR3 region has the DNA TGTGCCAGCAGTTACGGCAGGGCTGCCGAGCAGTACTTC.

In this sample, this clone turned up a few times. The chain combines TRBV6-4 with TRBJ2-3; D may be TRBD1 (6 bases). The CDR3 length is 15 residues. Trimming cost V 2 bases and J 0 bases, with 9 bases left between them. The germline V gene encodes CDR1 MRHNA and CDR2 SNTAGT. As DNA, the CDR3 is TGTGCCAGCAGTGACAGTCAGGGGAGCACAGATACGCAGTATTTT. Its protein is CASSDSQGSTDTQYF.

This clone turned up a few times. The chain couples TRBV5-1 to TRBJ2-3; D is perhaps TRBD1 (5 bases). This CDR3 spans 15 amino acids. CDR1 is SGHRS and CDR2 is YFSETQ in the germline V gene. The V and J ends lost 4 bases and 5 bases respectively, with 17 bases between them. Written as DNA, the CDR3 is TGCGCCAGCAGCCAGCTGTCAGGGTACAGAGATACGCAGTATTTT. As protein: CASSQLSGYRDTQYF.

The sample holds one count of this clone. The chain couples TRBV7-9 to TRBJ2-2; TRBD1 matches 7 bases. Germline trimming cut 1 base from V and 4 bases from J; bases unmatched to any gene: 3. CDR1 and CDR2 from the germline V gene are SEHNR and FQNEAQ (reference sequence). The CDR3 spans 15 residues. The CDR3 reads CASSLVSGGTGELFF. CDR3 coding DNA: TGTGCCAGCAGCTTAGTGTCAGGGGGCACCGGGGAGCTGTTTTTT.

CDR3 nucleotide sequence: TGTGCCAGCTTCCCTCGGGGGGGCTCTGGAAACACCATATATTTT. It translates to CASFPRGGSGNTIYF. V usage is TRBV18 and J usage is TRBJ1-3; tentative D call: TRBD1 (5 bases). This CDR3 spans 15 amino acids. Germline V gene sequence: CDR1 KGHSH, CDR2 LQKENI. The V end lost 7 bases, the J end lost 0 bases, and 13 bases lay between the germline ends.

The V call is TRBV18, the J call TRBJ2-3; 11 bases are a match to TRBD1. The ends lost 3 bases at V and 5 bases at J; junction bases unmatched: 4. Per the germline V gene, CDR1 is KGHSH and CDR2 is LQKENI. This CDR3 is 15 amino acids long. The DNA for the CDR3 is TGTGCCAGCTCACCGGGACAGGGGGGACAAGATACGCAGTATTTT. This sequence encodes CASSPGQGGQDTQYF.